This entry concerns a single T cell receptor (beta chain). What it binds is not known. Germline V gene lookup returns CDR1 SQVTM and CDR2 ANQGSEA. The CDR3 is 11 amino acids. This entry belongs to a study of T cells expressing NK-cell markers. Overall study context: It was from sorted CD3+CD56+NKG2C+, CD3+CD56+NKG2C- and CD3+CD56-NKG2C+ T cells that TCR beta repertoires came.

Study-level results: Expanded NKG2C+ T cell clones had unclear HCMV specificity. The leading position in the CD3+CD56-NKG2C+ fraction of a few donors also went to these clonotypes.

5'RACE template switching with UMIs generated TCR beta cDNA. No DNA is given; TCRdb re-called the 5' RACE reads and lists each CDR3 protein once. The ten top clones account for 3.5% to 5%, within a sample of hundreds of thousands of distinct CDR3 sequences. Sequencing was carried out using blood T cells: a sorted CD56 or NKG2C T cell subset, CD4+ or CD8+ T cells, or bulk PBMC T cells (not recorded which). This chain joins TRBV29-1 and TRBJ2-3. This sequence was found in a woman aged 18 to 69 in good health. CDR3 region: CSVESTDTQYF.